These 12 T cell receptor beta chains were all obtained from the same sample, sequenced in a study of blood T cell repertoires in COVID-19. The assay was immunoSEQ multiplex PCR, and TCRdb's table has in-frame clones only and misses some. This repertoire shows 310,000 or so clones, 85% to 90% found once; its top ten account for 1.5% to 2%. What was sequenced was PBMCs or T cells enriched from blood (not recorded which). The source of these receptors is a woman aged 18-29 years with acute COVID-19.

This rearrangement joins TRBV5-1 to TRBJ2-3; 12 bases align to TRBD2. The V gene's germline CDR1 is SGHRS and CDR2 YFSETQ. This CDR3 comprises 17 residues. V dropped 0 bases and J dropped 2; count of bases not matched to a gene: 4. As DNA, the CDR3 is TGCGCCAGCAGCTTGGGGACTAGCGGGATCTACACAGATACGCAGTATTTT. This gives the protein CASSLGTSGIYTDTQYF.

In this sample, this clone turned up once. The chain combines TRBV7-3 with TRBJ2-1; TRBD2 matches at 13 bases. Germline-derived CDR1 and CDR2 are SGHTA and FQGTGA. This CDR3 is built from 18 residues. V lost 6 bases, J lost 5 bases, and 13 bases stayed unmatched. In DNA form, the CDR3 reads TGTGCCAGCAGTCTCTCCGGACTAGCGGGAGTTCGGGACAATGAGCAGTTCTTC. Encoded protein: CASSLSGLAGVRDNEQFF.

The chain is built from TRBV28 and TRBJ2-1, with TRBD2 matching 9 bases. V was pared by 3 bases and J by 8 bases, with 11 bases of the junction left unmatched. Per germline, CDR1 MDHEN and CDR2 SYDVKM. The CDR3 runs to 16 residues. This chain's CDR3 is CASSFAGGIVMDEQFF. The CDR3 nucleotides read TGTGCCAGCAGTTTTGCGGGGGGGATAGTTATGGATGAGCAGTTCTTC.

The V call is TRBV11-2, the J call TRBJ2-7; 8 bases align to TRBD1. The ends lost 4 bases at V and 6 bases at J; junction bases unmatched: 8. There are 14 residues in the CDR3. The germline V gene has CDR1 SGHAT and CDR2 FQNNGV. This CDR3 is CASSSLGQGSEQYF. CDR3 DNA sequence: TGTGCCAGCAGCTCCCTAGGACAGGGCTCCGAGCAGTACTTC.

The rearrangement links TRBV2 to TRBJ2-3; TRBD2 matches at 7 bases. V was pared by 6 bases and J by 1 base, with 4 bases of the junction left unmatched. Per the germline V gene, CDR1 is SNHLY and CDR2 is FYNNEI. This CDR3 contains 14 residues. The CDR3 is CASRRTSRTDTQYF. The DNA for the CDR3 is TGTGCCAGCAGGAGGACTAGTCGCACAGATACGCAGTATTTT.

CDR3 region: CASSSTGTDYNEQFF. Here the CDR3 DNA reads TGTGCCAGCAGCTCCACCGGGACAGACTACAATGAGCAGTTCTTC. This rearrangement joins TRBV7-9 to TRBJ2-1, with 7 bases identical to TRBD1. The CDR3 extends over 15 amino acids. Germline V gene lookup returns CDR1 SEHNR and CDR2 FQNEAQ (reference sequence). Trimming at V came to 4 bases and at J to 3 bases, leaving 6 bases not matched to a gene. Full variable domain (rest looked up from reference TRBV7-9 and TRBJ2-1): DTGVSQNPRHKITKRGQNVTFRCDPISEHNRLYWYRQTLGQGPEFLTYFQNEAQLEKSRLLSDRFSAERPKGSFSTLEIQRTEQGDSAMYLCASSSTGTDYNEQFFGPGTRLTVL.

This clone has only one observation. The V gene is TRBV7-9, the J gene TRBJ1-1; possible D gene TRBD1, 6 bases. The germline gives CDR1 SEHNR, CDR2 FQNEAQ (reference sequence). V shed 5 bases and J shed 5 bases, with 12 bases lying between them. The CDR3 consists of 13 residues. For the CDR3, the DNA is TGTGCCAGCAGCGCGGCAGGGGCGACTGAAGCTTTCTTT. The encoded protein is CASSAAGATEAFF.

The chain uses TRBV19 and TRBJ1-2; D unresolved. The CDR3 sequence is 11 residues long. Deletions cut 11 bases from V and 8 bases from J, with 15 bases between. Looked up from germline, CDR1 is LNHDA and CDR2 is SQIVND (reference sequence). For the CDR3, the DNA is TGTGCCGGCCGACTGGGAGGAGGCTACACCTTC. Translation gives CAGRLGGGYTF.

CDR3 region: CASSLFLAGGPRDTQYF. The CDR3, as DNA: TGTGCCAGCAGCTTATTTCTAGCGGGAGGGCCGAGGGATACGCAGTATTTT. The chain recombines TRBV7-8 with TRBJ2-3; 12 nucleotides agree with TRBD2. Germline CDR1 is SGHVS and CDR2 is FQNEAQ. The V and J ends lost 2 bases and 6 bases, in that order; junction bases with no gene match: 9. CDR3 length equals 17 residues.

This clone showed up just once. J is TRBJ1-5 and V is TRBV28; D is unclear. V was pared by 6 bases and J by 4 bases, with 16 bases between. In germline, CDR1 is MDHEN, CDR2 SYDVKM. The CDR3 length is 15 residues. DNA of the CDR3: TGTGCCAGCAGCCGCACCCGGACGGGGAATCAGCCCCAGCATTTT. Translation gives CASSRTRTGNQPQHF.

Worth noting for this clone: One end of the junction varies from germline; a read error may be responsible. This sequence joins TRBV6-2 or TRBV6-3 and TRBJ1-2; D unresolved. Germline V gene sequence: CDR1 MNHEY, CDR2 SVGEGT. The CDR3 loop spans 13 amino acids. The CDR3 is CASNYFGVYGYTF. The DNA of the CDR3 is TGTGCCAGCAATTACTTCGGGGTCTATGGCTACACCTTC.

V usage is TRBV29-1 and J usage is TRBJ1-5; a possible D gene is TRBD1 (6 bases). The CDR3 has 14 amino acids. Germline values: CDR1 SQVTM, CDR2 ANQGSEA. The V gene lost 4 bases and the J gene lost 3 bases, with 13 bases spanning the gap. This chain's CDR3 is CSVAQAGDNQPQHF. The CDR3 DNA is TGCAGCGTTGCACAAGCAGGGGACAATCAGCCCCAGCATTTT.